This T cell receptor beta chain was observed in a study of shared clonotypes between healthy human individuals. Across the whole study: Donors, aged 18 to 49, were a couple of women and three men.

This clone was detected only once. Ten immunoSEQ deep assay plates were used by the authors to sequence unsorted PBMC DNA. Method: immunoSEQ multiplex PCR; TCRdb's copy keeps in-frame clones and lacks some. This sample yields about 480,000 clones, of which about 75% are seen a single time; around 12% belongs to the top ten. The length of the CDR3 is 15 residues. V was shortened by 6 bases and J by 4 bases, with 16 bases between the two germline ends. Germline V gene lookup returns CDR1 MDHEN and CDR2 SYDVKM. The study drew all its donors from Caucasian adults living in Nashville, Tennessee. Sequencing input: PBMCs. The J gene is TRBJ1-5, the V gene TRBV28; D not certain. The receptor's source is a woman between 35 and 50 years old in good health. Some clones in this sample may be carry-over from other donors' samples. This CDR3 reads CASRAREGWNQPQHF. The CDR3 DNA sequence: TGTGCCAGCAGAGCTAGAGAGGGTTGGAATCAGCCCCAGCATTTT.